This T cell receptor beta chain was recorded in a study of cytomegalovirus exposure and HLA in healthy donors. Broader study findings: In a later analysis, compared with equally common non-associated chains, HLA-associated beta chains were more expanded. Of the V segments, some could not be distinguished, including TRBV6-2 and TRBV6-3, and were excluded. Later, TCR association rates were found to vary by HLA locus, highest for DRB1 and lowest for HLA-C.

About this clone itself: The antigen is unknown.

The CDR3 has 15 residues. Trimming left V 2 bases short and J 9 bases short, with 17 bases between. From germline, CDR1 is MDHEN and CDR2 SYDVKM. PCR amplification relied on 60 Vbeta primers (plus 13 Jbeta primers). Clones were read by immunoSEQ multiplex PCR, and TCRdb kept only the in-frame ones, dropping some. The table records some 76,000 clones, roughly 85% of them present only once. J is TRBJ1-5 and V is TRBV28; D is ambiguous. Sequenced sample: PBMCs. The sequence came from a woman aged 30 to 39 in good health and CMV-seronegative. CDR3: CASSLDTEVERPQHF. CDR3 nucleotides: TGTGCCAGCAGTTTAGATACGGAGGTGGAAAGGCCCCAGCATTTT.